These 23 T cell receptor beta chains originate from one sample sequenced in a study of blood T cell repertoires in COVID-19. The assay was immunoSEQ multiplex PCR, and TCRdb's table has in-frame clones only and misses some. The table includes about 130,000 clones, roughly four fifths detected once. The source material was peripheral blood. The source is a human donor in a cohort sampled during active COVID-19.

The table lists this clone with a count of one. The chain couples TRBV5-1 to TRBJ2-3, with D possibly TRBD2 on 6 matching bases. With 2 bases removed from V and 6 bases from J, the gap between germline ends came to 16 bases. The V gene's germline CDR1 is SGHRS and CDR2 YFSETQ. The CDR3 loop spans 15 amino acids. CDR3: CASSFQDPGRDTQYF. Here the CDR3 DNA reads TGCGCCAGCAGCTTCCAGGATCCAGGGAGGGATACGCAGTATTTT.

This chain uses TRBV3-1 (or the pseudogene TRBV3-2) with TRBJ1-2; no firm D call. Trimming pared 1 base from V and 4 bases from J, leaving 13 bases between. The CDR3 spans 15 residues. The germline V gene has CDR1 LGHDT and CDR2 YNNKEL (reference sequence). The CDR3 nucleotides read TGTGCCAGCAGCCAAGGTGTGGGCCTTGGCTATGGCTACACCTTC. Encoded protein: CASSQGVGLGYGYTF.

The table lists this clone with many counts. V is TRBV27 and J is TRBJ1-5, with D possibly being TRBD1 (6 bases). The CDR3 consists of 13 residues. Germline-derived CDR1 and CDR2 are MNHEY and SMNVEV (reference sequence). With 6 bases removed from V and 6 bases from J, the gap between germline ends came to 12 bases. This chain's CDR3 is CASSLQGSQPQHF. In DNA, the CDR3 is TGTGCCAGCAGCTTACAGGGAAGTCAGCCCCAGCATTTT.

This clone was observed a handful of times. The gene calls are TRBV7-9 and TRBJ1-1; D is uncertain. Trimming shortened V by 0 bases and J by 1 base, and 9 bases separated the two germline ends. Germline CDR1 SEHNR, CDR2 FQNEAQ (reference sequence). The CDR3 spans 15 residues. The CDR3 bases are TGTGCCAGCAGCTTAGCGCTAGCAGGGAACACTGAAGCTTTCTTT. Translating gives CASSLALAGNTEAFF.

This rearrangement joins TRBV4-2 to TRBJ1-2; 9 bases line up with TRBD1. With 4 bases clipped from V and 3 bases from J, the junction kept 3 bases outside the gene matches. CDR3 length: 14 residues. Germline V CDR1 and CDR2: LGHNA, YNFKEQ. The CDR3 spells CASSLQGADYGYTF. The DNA for the CDR3 is TGTGCCAGCAGCCTACAGGGGGCGGACTATGGCTACACCTTC.

CDR3: CASSQPYRSFRGETQYF. In DNA, the CDR3 is TGTGCCAGCAGTCAACCGTATCGCAGCTTTAGAGGGGAGACCCAGTACTTC. The rearrangement uses TRBV6-4 and TRBJ2-5; perhaps TRBD2 as D (5 bases). This CDR3 is built from 17 residues. The V gene lost 5 bases and the J gene lost 5 bases, with 24 bases spanning the gap. Germline V gene sequence: CDR1 MRHNA, CDR2 SNTAGT.

J is TRBJ2-5 and V is TRBV11-1, with a weak D call TRBD1 (5 bases). Germline lookup yields CDR1 SGHAT and CDR2 FQDESV (reference sequence). Deletions cut 5 bases from V and 1 base from J, with 14 bases between. The CDR3 is 15 amino acids. The CDR3 reads CASSTMTTVQETQYF. CDR3 DNA sequence: TGTGCCAGCAGCACAATGACGACAGTCCAAGAGACCCAGTACTTC.

As for this clone: One end of the junction is discordant with germline, which a read error may explain. The V and J genes are TRBV28 and TRBJ2-7; D may be TRBD1 (6 bases). Germline assignment: CDR1 MDHEN and CDR2 SYDVKM. The CDR3 extends over 14 amino acids. This chain's CDR3 is CVSSRLGGGYEQYF. CDR3 sequence (DNA): TGTGTCAGCAGTAGGTTAGGGGGTGGCTACGAGCAGTACTTC.

The chain joins TRBV5-6 to TRBJ1-6, with D perhaps TRBD1 (5 bases). V dropped 0 bases and J dropped 9 bases, with 13 bases sitting between them. This CDR3 has 15 residues. Germline assignment: CDR1 SGHDT and CDR2 YYEEEE. The CDR3 protein is CASSLGGQFFSPLHF. The CDR3 nucleotides are TGTGCCAGCAGCTTGGGGGGCCAGTTTTTTTCACCCCTCCACTTT.

The V call is TRBV5-1, the J call TRBJ2-3; D may be TRBD2 (5 bases). The CDR3 is 15 amino acids. With 2 bases removed from V and 4 bases from J, the gap between germline ends came to 14 bases. Germline CDR1 and CDR2: SGHRS and YFSETQ. The CDR3, as DNA: TGCGCCAGCAGCTTAGTAGCCGGGAAATCAGATACGCAGTATTTT. This sequence encodes CASSLVAGKSDTQYF. Drawing the rest from reference TRBV5-1 and TRBJ2-3, the complete variable domain is KAGVTQTPRYLIKTRGQQVTLSCSPISGHRSVSWYQQTPGQGLQFLFEYFSETQRNKGNFPGRFSGRQFSNSRSEMNVSTLELGDSALYLCASSLVAGKSDTQYFGPGTRLTVL.

This clone was seen a few times. The chain is built from TRBV5-6 and TRBJ2-7; D unclear. Germline V gives CDR1 SGHDT, CDR2 YYEEEE. The CDR3 loop spans 12 amino acids. V was shortened by 0 bases and J by 3 bases, with 4 bases between the two germline ends. CDR3 nucleotide sequence: TGTGCCAGCAGCTTGGCCAGCTACGAGCAGTACTTC. It codes for CASSLASYEQYF.

The rearrangement joins TRBV5-1 to TRBJ2-7; D is unclear. Deletions cut 1 base from V and 5 bases from J, with 4 bases between. This CDR3 region has 11 residues. CDR1 is SGHRS, CDR2 YFSETQ, per germline. This CDR3 is CASSLLDEQYF. The CDR3 DNA reads TGCGCCAGCAGCTTGTTAGACGAGCAGTACTTC.

The chain has TRBV11-2 and TRBJ2-7; 11 bases align to TRBD1. CDR3 length equals 15 residues. V lost 5 bases and J lost 3; bases outside the gene matches: 6. CDR1 SGHAT and CDR2 FQNNGV come from the germline V gene. The chain's CDR3 is CASSRPGQGVYEQYF. The CDR3 DNA reads as TGTGCCAGCAGCCGACCGGGACAGGGGGTCTACGAGCAGTACTTC.

The J gene is TRBJ2-3, the V gene TRBV2; 8 positions match TRBD2. The CDR3 extends over 15 amino acids. Germline V gene sequence: CDR1 SNHLY, CDR2 FYNNEI. J gave up 3 bases and V 8 bases, and 10 bases lay outside the gene matches. CDR3 nucleotides: TGTGCCAGCCGGATCGGGGGGGCTCGGACAGATACGCAGTATTTT. Translating gives CASRIGGARTDTQYF. The whole variable domain, filled in from reference TRBV2 and TRBJ2-3, reads EPEVTQTPSHQVTQMGQEVILRCVPISNHLYFYWYRQILGQKVEFLVSFYNNEISEKSEIFDDQFSVERPDGSNFTLKIRSTKLEDSAMYFCASRIGGARTDTQYFGPGTRLTVL.

The V and J genes are TRBV7-9 and TRBJ1-1; TRBD1 matches 7 bases. Germline CDR1 is SEHNR and CDR2 is FQNEAQ (reference sequence). After removal of 5 bases from V and 4 bases from J, the junction contained 7 bases not matched to a gene. The CDR3 covers 14 residues. The CDR3 spells CASSPNPGGTEAFF. DNA of the CDR3: TGTGCCAGCAGCCCAAACCCAGGGGGCACTGAAGCTTTCTTT.

The chain employs TRBV3-1 (or the pseudogene TRBV3-2) and TRBJ2-5; D might be TRBD2 (6 bases). The CDR3 is made up of 14 amino acids. Trimming stripped 1 base from V and 2 bases from J, with 8 bases between. From germline, CDR1 is LGHDT and CDR2 YNNKEL (reference sequence). The CDR3 here is CASSQGTIQETQYF. The CDR3, as DNA: TGTGCCAGCAGCCAAGGGACTATTCAAGAGACCCAGTACTTC.

The chain recombines TRBV5-1 with TRBJ2-2; TRBD1 is a possible D gene (5 bases). The CDR3 totals 16 residues. The germline V gene has CDR1 SGHRS and CDR2 YFSETQ. V lost 0 bases and J lost 2, with 11 bases in between. CDR3 DNA sequence: TGCGCCAGCAGCTTGGGGGGCACATACAACACCGGGGAGCTGTTTTTT. Translation: CASSLGGTYNTGELFF.

The DNA of the CDR3 is TGTGCCAGCAGCGCCGGACTAGTGAGCACAGATACGCAGTATTTT. This codes for CASSAGLVSTDTQYF. The chain couples TRBV9 to TRBJ2-3; 7 bases match TRBD2. CDR3 length: 15 residues. Germline CDR1 SGDLS, CDR2 YYNGEE. Trimming cost V 3 bases and J 0 bases; bases outside gene matches: 4.

The genes are TRBV5-1 and TRBJ2-1; 13 positions match TRBD2. CDR1 is SGHRS and CDR2 is YFSETQ in the germline V gene. The CDR3 is made up of 17 amino acids. The V segment lost 8 bases and the J segment 9 bases; nucleotides outside the gene matches: 17. CDR3 protein: CASTPRLAGGAGAEQFF. Here the CDR3 DNA reads TGCGCCAGTACACCCCGACTAGCGGGGGGCGCCGGTGCTGAGCAGTTCTTC.

This clone appeared once. This chain joins TRBV7-8 and TRBJ1-1, with TRBD1 as a possible D gene (5 bases). The V end was cut by 5 bases, the J end by 4 bases, with 17 bases between. CDR3 size: 15 residues. Germline CDR1 SGHVS, CDR2 FQNEAQ. The CDR3 sequence: CASSPFQGQATEAFF. In nucleotides, the CDR3 is TGTGCCAGCAGCCCCTTTCAGGGTCAGGCCACTGAAGCTTTCTTT.

This clone came up a few times. This chain joins TRBV29-1 and TRBJ1-5; D is uncertain. Per the germline V gene, CDR1 is SQVTM and CDR2 is ANQGSEA. Trimming removed 3 bases at V and 5 bases at J, with 11 bases between. The CDR3 extends over 13 amino acids. Here the CDR3 DNA reads TGCAGCGTTGACGGCGGGGTAGATCAGCCCCAGCATTTT. Residues: CSVDGGVDQPQHF.

The genes are TRBV6-5 and TRBJ2-2; 8 bases are a match to TRBD1. CDR3 length: 15 amino acids. Losses at the gene ends were 6 bases for V and 1 base for J; bases not matched to a gene: 4. The germline gives CDR1 MNHEY, CDR2 SVGAGI. CDR3 nucleotide sequence: TGTGCCAGCAGGTCAGGGGGCTTGAACACCGGGGAGCTGTTTTTT. Encoded protein: CASRSGGLNTGELFF.

This clone was seen only a few times. The chain recombines TRBV11-2 with TRBJ2-3; 7 bases fit TRBD2. Germline V lookup: CDR1 SGHAT, CDR2 FQNNGV. The J segment lost 8 bases and the V segment lost 0 bases, leaving 8 bases of the junction unmatched. The CDR3 extends over 15 amino acids. The CDR3 spells CASSLEGGSRTTQYF. The CDR3 DNA reads TGTGCCAGCAGCTTAGAAGGCGGGAGTAGAACTACGCAGTATTTT.